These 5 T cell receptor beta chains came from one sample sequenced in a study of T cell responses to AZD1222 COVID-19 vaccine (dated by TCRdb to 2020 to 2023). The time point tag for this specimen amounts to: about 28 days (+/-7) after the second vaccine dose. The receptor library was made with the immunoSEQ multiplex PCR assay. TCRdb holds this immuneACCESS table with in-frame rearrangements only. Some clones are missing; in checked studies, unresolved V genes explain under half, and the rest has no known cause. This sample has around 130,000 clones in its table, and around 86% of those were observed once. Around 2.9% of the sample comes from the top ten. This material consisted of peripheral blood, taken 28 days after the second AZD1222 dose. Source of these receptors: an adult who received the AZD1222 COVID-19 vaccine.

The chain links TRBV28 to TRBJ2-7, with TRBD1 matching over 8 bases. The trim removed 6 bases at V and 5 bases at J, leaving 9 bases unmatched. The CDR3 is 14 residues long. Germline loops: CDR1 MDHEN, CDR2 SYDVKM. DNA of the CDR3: TGTGCCAGCAGGCGGACAGGGATGTCCCACGAGCAGTACTTC. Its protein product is CASRRTGMSHEQYF.

This CDR3 is CASSARQGRNTEAFF. The CDR3 DNA is TGTGCCAGCAGCGCAAGACAGGGTAGGAACACTGAAGCTTTCTTT. The chain joins TRBV28 to TRBJ1-1, with 7 nucleotides matching TRBD1. The CDR3 totals 15 residues. Germline CDR1 and CDR2: MDHEN and SYDVKM. The V gene end was trimmed by 6 bases and the J gene end by 1 base; junction bases not matched to a gene: 8.

The chain's CDR3 is CASSQFSGRVSNQPQHF. The CDR3 DNA is TGTGCCAGCAGTCAATTCAGTGGCAGGGTCAGCAATCAGCCCCAGCATTTT. The chain couples TRBV6-6 to TRBJ1-5; D is possibly TRBD1 (5 bases). Per germline, CDR1 MNHNY and CDR2 SVGAGI (reference sequence). CDR3 length: 17 amino acids. V dropped 5 bases and J dropped 1 base, with 18 bases sitting between them.

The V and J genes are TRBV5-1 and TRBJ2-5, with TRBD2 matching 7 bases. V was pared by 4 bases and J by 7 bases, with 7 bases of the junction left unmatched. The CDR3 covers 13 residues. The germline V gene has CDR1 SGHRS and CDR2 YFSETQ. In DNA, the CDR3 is TGCGCCAGCAGCCCACGGGGGGAGGGGACCCAGTACTTC. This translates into CASSPRGEGTQYF. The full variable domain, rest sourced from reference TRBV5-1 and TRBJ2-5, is KAGVTQTPRYLIKTRGQQVTLSCSPISGHRSVSWYQQTPGQGLQFLFEYFSETQRNKGNFPGRFSGRQFSNSRSEMNVSTLELGDSALYLCASSPRGEGTQYFGPGTRLLVL.

CDR3 bases: TGTGCCAGCAGCCAAGGCCTTCTGAATGAAAAACTGTTTTTT. Its translation is CASSQGLLNEKLFF. This sequence joins TRBV7-8 and TRBJ1-4, with D hard to call. The germline CDR1 and CDR2 sequences are SGHVS and FQNEAQ. V dropped 5 bases and J dropped 5 bases, with 12 bases sitting between them. CDR3 length: 14 residues. Full variable domain (outside the CDR3, taken from reference TRBV7-8 and TRBJ1-4): GAGVSQSPRYKVAKRGQDVALRCDPISGHVSLFWYQQALGQGPEFLTYFQNEAQLDKSGLPSDRFFAERPEGSVSTLKIQRTQQEDSAVYLCASSQGLLNEKLFFGSGTQLSVL.